Listed below are T cell receptor beta chains from one sample, sequenced in a study of graft-versus-host responses after intestinal transplantation. No antigen has been identified for these receptors. Profiled with immunoSEQ multiplex PCR; TCRdb holds only in-frame clones, not every one. The sample includes tens of thousands of clones, 91% of them seen just once. The sequencing used unstimulated CD4+ T cells sorted from spleen or lymph node cells, collected before intestinal transplant. The receptors originated from a human donor who received an intestinal transplant. Both conserved end residues are part of each CDR3. The order of the fields is J gene, V gene, clone size, D gene, CDR3 DNA, CDR3 protein. A D gene is named only where the DNA matches it firmly. Some rows mark clone size as missing; the rest say once, few, many or name a class of expanded clone.

>TRBJ2-7|TRBV15|NA|TRBD1
TGTGCCACCAGCAGATCCGGGACAGGATACGAGCAGTACTTC
CATSRSGTGYEQYF
>TRBJ1-5|TRBV7-2|NA|NA
TGTGCCAGCAGCTGGGGCTTGTCAGGGGCCCTCGGGCAGCCCCAGCATTTT
CASSWGLSGALGQPQHF
>TRBJ2-7|TRBV4-3|NA|NA
TGCGCCAGCAGCCAAGATAGTTCTTCACCCGCCTACGAGCAGTACTTC
CASSQDSSSPAYEQYF
>TRBJ1-2|TRBV7-2|NA|TRBD1
TGTGCCAGCAGCTCCGGGACAGGGGGCCTGTATGGCTACACCTTC
CASSSGTGGLYGYTF
>TRBJ1-5|TRBV11-2|NA|TRBD1
TGTGCCAGCAGCTTAGATCTAATGGGACAGGGCACGAGCAATCAGCCCCAGCATTTT
CASSLDLMGQGTSNQPQHF
>TRBJ1-3|TRBV5-1|NA|TRBD1
TGCGCCAGCAGCTTCCTCGGACAGGGGGGCGGAAACACCATATATTTT
CASSFLGQGGGNTIYF
>TRBJ1-5|TRBV4-3|NA|TRBD1
TGCGCCAGCAGCCAGGACAGGGTGAGCAATCAGCCCCAGCATTTT
CASSQDRVSNQPQHF
>TRBJ1-5|TRBV29-1|NA|TRBD1
TGCAGCGTCCTAGGGGGCGCGGGGCAGCCCCAGCATTTT
CSVLGGAGQPQHF
>TRBJ1-5|TRBV27|NA|NA
TGTGCCAGCAGGAGTCAGGGAGGTGGCAATCAGCCCCAGCATTTT
CASRSQGGGNQPQHF
>TRBJ1-4|TRBV9|NA|TRBD1
TGTGCCAGCAGCGTATCCCCGGACAGGGATGAAAAACTGTTTTTT
CASSVSPDRDEKLFF
>TRBJ1-1|TRBV7-9|NA|TRBD1
TGTGCCAGCAGCTTAGGTCCGGGACAGGTCACTGAAGCTTTCTTT
CASSLGPGQVTEAFF
>TRBJ2-3|TRBV10-1|NA|TRBD2
TGCGCCAGCTCCCGGACTAGCGGGGGAGACACAGATACGCAGTATTTT
CASSRTSGGDTDTQYF
>TRBJ2-2|TRBV7-9|NA|NA
TGTGCCAGCAGCGTTGCTAGGACCGGGGAGCTGTTTTTT
CASSVARTGELFF
>TRBJ2-3|TRBV6-5|once|NA
TGTGCCAGCAGTTCACTCGGGTCCAGCACAGATACGCAGTATTTT
CASSSLGSSTDTQYF
>TRBJ1-1|TRBV23-1|NA|TRBD1
TGCGCCAGCAGTCCGGGACAGCTAAGGACTGAAGCTTTCTTT
CASSPGQLRTEAFF
>TRBJ1-1|TRBV11-2|NA|TRBD1
TGTGCCAGCAGCTTAGGTTTTGGGACAGGGGGTAGGAACACTGAAGCTTTCTTT
CASSLGFGTGGRNTEAFF
>TRBJ1-1|TRBV20-1|NA|TRBD1
TGCGCCTTTCAGGGGGACACTGAAGCTTTCTTT
CAFQGDTEAFF
>TRBJ2-1|TRBV18|NA|NA
TGTGCCAGCTCACCGATACAGGCTCTTACTGACAATGAGCAGTTCTTC
CASSPIQALTDNEQFF
>TRBJ1-2|TRBV27|once|TRBD1
TGTGCCAGCAGTTCCCGGACAGGGGAGGGGTATGGCTACACCTTC
CASSSRTGEGYGYTF
>TRBJ2-5|TRBV2|NA|TRBD1
TGTGCCAGCAGTAGACAGGGATCAGAGACCCAGTACTTC
CASSRQGSETQYF
>TRBJ2-7|TRBV4-3|NA|TRBD1
TGCGCCAGCAGCCAAACCTGGGACAGGATATCCCCCTACGAGCAGTACTTC
CASSQTWDRISPYEQYF
>TRBJ1-2|TRBV15|NA|NA
TGTGCCACCAGCAGAGACAGGACCCGGGGCTATGGCTACACCTTC
CATSRDRTRGYGYTF
>TRBJ1-5|TRBV19|NA|NA
TGTGCCAGTAGTATAGTAGTGCGTCAGCCCCAGCATTTT
CASSIVVRQPQHF
>TRBJ2-3|TRBV4-3|NA|NA
TGCGCCAGCAGCCAAGGGGGCGGGGTGGTCACAGATACGCAGTATTTT
CASSQGGGVVTDTQYF
>TRBJ1-2|TRBV10-3|few|TRBD1
TGTGCCATCAGTGACCCAGACAGGGGGCGCCGGGGCTACACCTTC
CAISDPDRGRRGYTF
>TRBJ1-4|TRBV7-9|once|NA
TGTGCCAGCAGCCCTACGGCAGGGCTTAATGAAAAACTGTTTTTT
CASSPTAGLNEKLFF
>TRBJ1-1|TRBV15|once|NA
TGTGCCACCAGCAGACCCCAGCGAAACACTGAAGCTTTCTTT
CATSRPQRNTEAFF
>TRBJ2-7|TRBV6-6|NA|TRBD1
TGTGCCAGCAGTTTACAGGGGCCCCCCTACGAGCAGTACTTC
CASSLQGPPYEQYF
>TRBJ1-3|TRBV7-9|NA|NA
TGTGCCAGCAGCTCTCAGGGTTTAGTAGAAAACACCATATATTTT
CASSSQGLVENTIYF
>TRBJ2-7|TRBV30|NA|TRBD1
TGTGCCTGGAGTGTACGGGGGACAGGGGGCTACGAGCAGTACTTC
CAWSVRGTGGYEQYF
>TRBJ2-7|TRBV6-5|NA|NA
TGTGCCAGCAGTTACTCTGGCGGAACCAACGAGCAGTACTTC
CASSYSGGTNEQYF
>TRBJ1-3|TRBV5-1|few|TRBD1
TGCGCCAGCAGCCTCGGGACAGCTGGAAACACCATATATTTT
CASSLGTAGNTIYF
>TRBJ1-2|TRBV19|NA|TRBD1
TGTGCCAGTAGTATAGTCGGGACAGGTGATAATGGCTACACCTTC
CASSIVGTGDNGYTF
>TRBJ1-5|TRBV6-6|NA|NA
TGTGCCTCCCAGGGGCCCAATCAGCCCCAGCATTTT
CASQGPNQPQHF
>TRBJ2-2|TRBV19|NA|NA
TGTGCCAGTAGTGCCTCTATGACTATTAGACGGCTGTTTTTT
CASSASMTIRRLFF
>TRBJ2-1|TRBV19|once|TRBD1
TGTGCCAGTAGCCTGACAGGGGGCGATGAGCAGTTCTTC
CASSLTGGDEQFF
>TRBJ2-7|TRBV30|NA|NA
TGTGCCTGGAGGCGGCCCTACGAGCAGTACTTC
CAWRRPYEQYF
>TRBJ2-1|TRBV7-9|NA|TRBD1
TGTGCCAGCAGCTTAGCGTGGGGGGGGACAGGGGGAAGCAATGAGCAGTTCTTC
CASSLAWGGTGGSNEQFF
>TRBJ2-7|TRBV18|NA|NA
TGTGCCAGCTCCCCCGGACAAAACTCCTACGAGCAGTACTTC
CASSPGQNSYEQYF
>TRBJ2-3|TRBV18|NA|NA
TGTGCCAGCTCACCAGGAGGGAGAGATGCGCAGTATTTT
CASSPGGRDAQYF
>TRBJ2-3|TRBV11-3|NA|NA
TGTGCCACCAGCAGGGCGGCGGGGACAGATACGCAGTATTTT
CATSRAAGTDTQYF
>TRBJ2-7|TRBV5-1|NA|NA
TGCGCCAGCAGCTTGGCCGGTTCCTACGAGCAGTACTTC
CASSLAGSYEQYF
>TRBJ1-1|TRBV19|NA|NA
TGTGCCAGTACCACAGGGTCGAACACTGAAGCTTTCTTT
CASTTGSNTEAFF
>TRBJ2-6|TRBV7-2|NA|NA
TGTGCCAGCAGCTTAGTACGGGCTGGGGCCAACGTCCTGACTTTC
CASSLVRAGANVLTF
>TRBJ1-1|TRBV5-1|once|TRBD1
TGCGCCAGCAGCTTGGGCGGACAGGGAATTGAAGCTTTCTTT
CASSLGGQGIEAFF